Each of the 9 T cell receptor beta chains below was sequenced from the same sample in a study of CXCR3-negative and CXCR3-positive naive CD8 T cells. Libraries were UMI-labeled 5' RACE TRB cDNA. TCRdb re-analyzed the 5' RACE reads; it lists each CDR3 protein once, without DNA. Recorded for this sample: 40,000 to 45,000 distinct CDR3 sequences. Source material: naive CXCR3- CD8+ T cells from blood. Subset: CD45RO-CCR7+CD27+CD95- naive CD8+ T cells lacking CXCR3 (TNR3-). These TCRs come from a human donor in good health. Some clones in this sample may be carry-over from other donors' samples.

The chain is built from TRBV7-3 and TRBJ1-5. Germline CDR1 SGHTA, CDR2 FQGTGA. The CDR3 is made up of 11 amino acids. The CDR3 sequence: CASSHQRAQHF.

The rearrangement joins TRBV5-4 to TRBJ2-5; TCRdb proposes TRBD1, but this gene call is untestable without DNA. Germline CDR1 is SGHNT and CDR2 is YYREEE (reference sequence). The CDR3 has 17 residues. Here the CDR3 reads CASSLIGQGSLQETQYF.

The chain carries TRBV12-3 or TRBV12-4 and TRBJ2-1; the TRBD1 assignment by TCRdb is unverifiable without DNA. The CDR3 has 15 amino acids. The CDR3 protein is CASSQPTGGNDEQFF.

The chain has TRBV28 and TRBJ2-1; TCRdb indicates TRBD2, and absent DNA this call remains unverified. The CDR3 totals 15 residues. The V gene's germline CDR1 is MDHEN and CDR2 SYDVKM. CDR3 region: CASSLSLAANNEQFF. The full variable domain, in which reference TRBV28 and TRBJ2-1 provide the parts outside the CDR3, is DVKVTQSSRYLVKRTGEKVFLECVQDMDHENMFWYRQDPGLGLRLIYFSYDVKMKEKGDIPEGYSVSREKKERFSLILESASTNQTSMYLCASSLSLAANNEQFFGPGTRLTVL.

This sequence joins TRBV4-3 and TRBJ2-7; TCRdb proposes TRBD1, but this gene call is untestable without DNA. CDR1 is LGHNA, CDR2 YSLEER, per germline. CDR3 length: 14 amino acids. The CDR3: CASSQDSQGDEQYF.

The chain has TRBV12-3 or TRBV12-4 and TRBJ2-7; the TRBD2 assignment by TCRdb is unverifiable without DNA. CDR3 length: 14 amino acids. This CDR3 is CASSSSGRDYEQYF.

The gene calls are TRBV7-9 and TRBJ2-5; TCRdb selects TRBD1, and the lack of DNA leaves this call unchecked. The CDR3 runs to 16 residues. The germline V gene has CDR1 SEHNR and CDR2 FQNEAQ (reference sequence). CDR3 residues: CASSLGFGGSQETQYF.

The CDR3 region is CASAWTGDYEQYF. This sequence joins TRBV12-5 and TRBJ2-7; TCRdb picks TRBD1, but there is no DNA to check that call. CDR3 length: 13 residues. Germline V gene data show CDR1 as LGHNT and CDR2 as FRNRAP.

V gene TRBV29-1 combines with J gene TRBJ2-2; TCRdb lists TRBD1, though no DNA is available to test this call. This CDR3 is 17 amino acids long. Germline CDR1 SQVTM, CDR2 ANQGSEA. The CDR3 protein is CSVEDWVQGVNTGELFF.